These 21 T cell receptor beta chains originate from one sample sequenced in a study of regulatory T cells in long-lasting Graves disease. The time point was: persistent/refractory GD, antithyroid drugs over 5 years with positive TRAb. The TCR library used RNA extracted from PBMCs. Construction of the TCR beta libraries employed iRepertoire HTBI primers in conjunction with Arm-PCR of CDR3 regions. Each CDR3 protein gets one entry after TCRdb re-called the multiplex PCR reads with MiXCR. The sample records 360,000 or so distinct CDR3 sequences, around 23% being singletons. Here the sequenced sample was peripheral blood mononuclear cells (PBMCs), taken when the disease was refractory, from a patient treated with antithyroid drugs. The source of these receptors is a woman aged 35 to 49 with Graves disease.

In this sample, this clonotype turned up many times. The chain combines TRBV6-1 with TRBJ2-7, with D perhaps matching TRBD2 (6 bases). V shed 5 bases and J shed 0 bases, with 14 bases lying between them. The CDR3 runs to 15 residues. Germline V gene sequence: CDR1 MNHNS, CDR2 SASEGT. Here the CDR3 reads CASSIVAGFSYEQYF. CDR3 nucleotide sequence: TGTGCCAGCAGTATCGTGGCGGGATTCTCCTACGAGCAGTACTTC.

This clonotype was seen many times. This rearrangement joins TRBV28 to TRBJ2-7; D is perhaps TRBD2 (6 bases). Trimming shortened V by 2 bases and J by 4 bases, and 12 bases separated the two germline ends. This CDR3 is 14 amino acids long. CDR1 is MDHEN, CDR2 SYDVKM, per germline. CDR3 nucleotide sequence: TGTGCCAGCAGTTTAGATCGCGGGGTTTACGAGCAGTACTTC. Translated: CASSLDRGVYEQYF.

This clonotype was recorded at least ten times. The chain carries TRBV6-1 and TRBJ1-2; 7 bases agree with TRBD1. J was trimmed by 2 bases and V by 5 bases; bases with no gene match: 5. The V gene's germline CDR1 is MNHNS and CDR2 SASEGT. CDR3 length: 14 residues. The CDR3 protein is CASSSRDRNYGYTF. As DNA, the CDR3 is TGTGCCAGCAGTAGCCGGGACAGAAACTATGGCTACACCTTC.

The chain carries TRBV5-8 and TRBJ1-5, with D possibly TRBD1 on 6 matching bases. The germline V and J ends were trimmed by 6 bases and 4 bases, with 20 bases remaining between them. The CDR3 is 16 residues long. Germline CDR1 reads SGHTS; CDR2 reads YDEGEE. The CDR3 protein is CASTNFRGHRNQPQHF. The CDR3 DNA is TGTGCCAGCACCAACTTTAGGGGACACCGGAATCAGCCCCAGCATTTT.

This clonotype was picked up a small number of times. V gene TRBV27 combines with J gene TRBJ2-7; D remains unclear. This CDR3 contains 15 residues. Germline CDR1 reads MNHEY; CDR2 reads SMNVEV (reference sequence). V was cut by 2 bases and J by 3 bases, with 14 bases left in between. The chain's CDR3 is CASSLQASRFYEQYF. In nucleotides, the CDR3 is TGTGCCAGCAGTTTACAGGCCAGTCGATTCTACGAGCAGTACTTC.

CDR3 region: CASSGGGVNTEAFF. The CDR3 DNA reads as TGTGCCAGTAGTGGTGGGGGGGTCAACACTGAAGCTTTCTTT. The chain has TRBV19 and TRBJ1-1; D perhaps matches TRBD1 (5 bases). The CDR3 totals 14 residues. Trimming pared 5 bases from V and 2 bases from J, leaving 12 bases between. Germline loops: CDR1 LNHDA, CDR2 SQIVND (reference sequence). The entire variable domain, with the rest obtained from reference TRBV19 and TRBJ1-1, is as follows: DGGITQSPKYLFRKEGQNVTLSCEQNLNHDAMYWYRQDPGQGLRLIYYSQIVNDFQKGDIAEGYSVSREKKESFPLTVTSAQKNPTAFYLCASSGGGVNTEAFFGQGTRLTVV.

This clonotype was seen a few times. J is TRBJ1-3 and V is TRBV7-3, with D hard to call. Germline CDR1 and CDR2: SGHTA and FQGTGA. V lost 5 bases, J lost 0 bases, and 5 bases lay in between. This CDR3 region has 13 residues. In DNA, the CDR3 is TGTGCCAGCAGCCAGTCCTCTGGAAACACCATATATTTT. It yields the protein CASSQSSGNTIYF.

The chain has TRBV5-5 and TRBJ1-1; D ambiguous. Germline CDR1 and CDR2: SGHKS and YYEKEE (reference sequence). V was shortened by 0 bases and J by 1 base, with 7 bases between the two germline ends. There are 14 residues in the CDR3. The CDR3 DNA follows: TGTGCCAGCAGCTTGGTAATAAAGAACACTGAAGCTTTCTTT. This gives the protein CASSLVIKNTEAFF.

Ten or more counts support this clonotype. This chain connects TRBV5-5 to TRBJ1-1; a possible D gene is TRBD1 (6 bases). The CDR3 covers 15 residues. Germline-derived CDR1 and CDR2 are SGHKS and YYEKEE (reference sequence). With 3 bases removed from V and 3 bases from J, the gap between germline ends came to 15 bases. The CDR3: CASSSSPGADTEAFF. DNA of the CDR3: TGTGCCAGCAGCTCATCGCCAGGGGCAGACACTGAAGCTTTCTTT.

This clonotype appeared a few times. The rearrangement links TRBV7-8 to TRBJ1-1, with a possible D match to TRBD1 (5 bases). The ends were cut back, 0 bases at V and 6 bases at J, with 14 bases in the middle. The germline V gene has CDR1 SGHVS and CDR2 FQNEAQ. This CDR3 is 15 amino acids long. The CDR3 sequence is CASSLARGGSPEAFF. CDR3 coding DNA: TGTGCCAGCAGCTTAGCGCGGGGGGGTAGTCCTGAAGCTTTCTTT.

This clonotype was observed a handful of times. The V gene is TRBV28, the J gene TRBJ2-2; 12 bases align to TRBD2. CDR3 length: 16 amino acids. CDR1 is MDHEN, CDR2 SYDVKM, per germline. J gave up 7 bases and V 2 bases, and 5 bases lay outside the gene matches. The CDR3 DNA reads as TGTGCCAGCAGTTTAAGACTAGCGGGAGTGGGCGGGGAGCTGTTTTTT. Translating gives CASSLRLAGVGGELFF.

This clonotype occurred a few times. The gene calls are TRBV6-2 or TRBV6-3 and TRBJ1-6; D uncertain. The CDR3 totals 14 residues. The V end was cut by 3 bases, the J end by 6 bases, with 9 bases between. Germline assignment: CDR1 MNHEY and CDR2 SVGEGT. The CDR3 bases are TGTGCCAGCAGTTATCCCCCGCGTAATTCACCCCTCCACTTT. Encoded protein: CASSYPPRNSPLHF.

This clonotype was observed a handful of times. V gene TRBV7-2 combines with J gene TRBJ2-7; 9 positions agree with TRBD1. Germline trimming cut 5 bases from V and 0 bases from J; bases unmatched to any gene: 11. CDR3 length: 17 residues. Germline assignment: CDR1 SGHTA and CDR2 FQGNSA. The CDR3 loop is CASSEQTGGLTSYEQYF. CDR3 DNA sequence: TGTGCCAGCAGCGAACAGACAGGGGGACTAACCTCCTACGAGCAGTACTTC.

This chain uses TRBV7-8 with TRBJ2-2; the D gene is possibly TRBD1 (8 bases). The CDR3 extends over 14 amino acids. Trimming pared 11 bases from V and 3 bases from J, leaving 16 bases between. Germline values: CDR1 SGHVS, CDR2 FQNEAQ. In nucleotides, the CDR3 is TGTGCCTCGTCAACAGGGGGGGACACCGGGGAGCTGTTTTTT. Translated, it gives CASSTGGDTGELFF.

There are many counts of this clonotype. The chain employs TRBV10-3 and TRBJ2-2; 10 positions agree with TRBD1. The CDR3 totals 15 residues. Looked up from germline, CDR1 is ENHRY and CDR2 is SYGVKD. Trimming at V came to 8 bases and at J to 2 bases, leaving 5 bases not matched to a gene. CDR3 in amino acids: CAIGTGDINTGELFF. CDR3 bases: TGTGCCATCGGGACAGGGGACATCAACACCGGGGAGCTGTTTTTT.

Ten or more counts support this clonotype. The rearrangement joins TRBV28 to TRBJ1-1, with 8 bases fitting TRBD1. Per germline, CDR1 MDHEN and CDR2 SYDVKM. This CDR3 is built from 14 residues. With 7 bases clipped from V and 5 bases from J, the junction kept 9 bases outside the gene matches. For the CDR3, the DNA is TGTGCCAGCATTATGACAGGGGAAAAGACTGAAGCTTTCTTT. It codes for CASIMTGEKTEAFF.

This clonotype turned up a few times. The rearrangement uses TRBV11-3 and TRBJ2-7; D not certain. This CDR3 has 14 amino acids. V lost 8 bases, J lost 4 bases, and 18 bases lay in between. Germline assignment: CDR1 SGHNT and CDR2 YENEEA. The CDR3 loop reads CASGPGPTSYEQYF. The CDR3 DNA sequence: TGTGCCAGCGGTCCCGGACCTACTTCGTACGAGCAGTACTTC.

The J gene is TRBJ2-1, the V gene TRBV5-1; D is unclear. Germline lookup yields CDR1 SGHRS and CDR2 YFSETQ. Deletions cut 0 bases from V and 4 bases from J, with 14 bases between. This CDR3 comprises 16 residues. CDR3 amino acids: CASSLEGFPLYNEQFF. The CDR3 DNA sequence: TGCGCCAGCAGCTTGGAAGGCTTCCCCCTTTACAATGAGCAGTTCTTC.

This clonotype was recorded a few times. This chain links TRBV20-1 with TRBJ2-2; a weak D match, TRBD2 (5 bases). Looked up from germline, CDR1 is DFQATT and CDR2 is SNEGSKA (reference sequence). V dropped 3 bases and J dropped 5 bases, with 7 bases sitting between them. This CDR3 spans 12 amino acids. CDR3 protein: CSASSGTGELFF. The CDR3, as DNA: TGCAGTGCTAGTTCGGGGACCGGGGAGCTGTTTTTT.

This clonotype has a count of ten or more. The chain employs TRBV20-1 and TRBJ2-5; D is ambiguous. The CDR3 has 13 residues. From germline, CDR1 is DFQATT and CDR2 SNEGSKA (reference sequence). V was clipped by 7 bases and J by 5 bases, with 17 bases between them. The CDR3 coding sequence is TGCAGTGATCTACGGCTGTTTCTGGAGACCCAGTACTTC. Protein sequence: CSDLRLFLETQYF.

Of note for this clonotype: A much larger clone is a single base away; this may be a read error. Since no conserved phenylalanine or tryptophan closes the CDR3, a read error is the likely cause. The chain recombines TRBV7-2 with TRBJ1-4; 9 bases map to TRBD1. Germline V CDR1 and CDR2: SGHTA, FQGNSA. This CDR3 region has 15 residues. The V and J ends lost 1 base and 8 bases, in that order; junction bases with no gene match: 5. DNA for the CDR3: TGTGCCAGCAGCTTAGTGGGGACAGGGTTGGAAAAACTGTTTCTT. This gives the protein CASSLVGTGLEKLFL.